Below, one TCR beta chain is given with its context. Its antigen is not identified. Germline loops: CDR1 SEHNR, CDR2 FQNEAQ (reference sequence). The CDR3 is 15 amino acids. Unmatched junction bases numbered 10, after V lost 5 bases and J lost 10 bases. The record originates from a study of cytomegalovirus exposure and HLA in healthy donors. Whole-study findings and limits: Rare TCR sequences dominated, though some public TCRs recurred in many donors. Reportedly, HLA-A and HLA-B alleles of most subjects were accurately predicted from TCR beta.

The PCR had 60 Vbeta and 13 Jbeta primers. This table comes from immunoSEQ multiplex PCR, and its TCRdb copy is limited to in-frame clones, with some not included. The top ten clones hold 4.9% of a sample with about 170,000 clones, 81% of them seen once. What was sequenced was PBMCs. The chain carries TRBV7-9 and TRBJ1-6; the match to TRBD1 covers 8 bases. The sequence was collected from a young woman in good health and CMV-seropositive. The CDR3 here is CASSTGQGVRSPLHF. The CDR3 DNA is TGTGCCAGCAGCACCGGACAGGGTGTTAGGTCACCCCTCCACTTT.